The 17 T cell receptor beta chains below were found in one sample sequenced in a study of T cell responses to AZD1222 COVID-19 vaccine. Sequenced by immunoSEQ multiplex PCR; TCRdb stores in-frame clones only, minus some. The repertoire includes some 150,000 clones, roughly nine tenths of them detected once, and about 3% sits in the top ten. This specimen consisted of peripheral blood, obtained on day 0 of AZD1222 vaccination. Every receptor here comes from an adult in good health.

The V gene is TRBV7-9, the J gene TRBJ2-7; D is perhaps TRBD1 (6 bases). The CDR3 has 13 amino acids. V lost 4 bases to trimming and J lost 0 bases, with 7 bases between them. Germline assignment: CDR1 SEHNR and CDR2 FQNEAQ (reference sequence). The CDR3 loop is CASSSTGSYEQYF. DNA for the CDR3: TGTGCCAGCAGCTCGACAGGCTCCTACGAGCAGTACTTC.

V usage is TRBV7-3 and J usage is TRBJ1-5; perhaps TRBD1 as D (6 bases). The germline CDR1 and CDR2 sequences are SGHTA and FQGTGA. V lost 5 bases to trimming and J lost 6 bases, with 32 bases between them. The CDR3 length is 20 residues. CDR3 sequence: CASSPRLKWDTVGLGQPQHF. The DNA for the CDR3 is TGTGCCAGCAGCCCAAGGTTGAAGTGGGACACGGTGGGGTTGGGTCAGCCCCAGCATTTT.

This clone has just one count. The chain couples TRBV7-2 to TRBJ2-2; 8 bases map to TRBD2. Germline V lookup: CDR1 SGHTA, CDR2 FQGNSA. The CDR3 has 17 amino acids. The ends lost 5 bases at V and 5 bases at J; junction bases unmatched: 13. The CDR3 loop reads CASSPQLSGRGTGELFF. The CDR3 DNA is TGTGCCAGCAGCCCGCAACTAAGCGGGAGAGGGACCGGGGAGCTGTTTTTT.

V and J are TRBV4-3 and TRBJ2-1, with TRBD2 matching over 10 bases. Germline CDR1 reads LGHNA; CDR2 reads YSLEER. This CDR3 contains 16 residues. V shed 0 bases, J shed 8 bases, and the junction held 7 bases outside the gene matches. This chain's CDR3 is CASSQEPSGRVYEQFF. The CDR3 coding sequence is TGCGCCAGCAGCCAAGAACCCAGCGGGAGGGTTTATGAGCAGTTCTTC.

The V call is TRBV27, the J call TRBJ2-5; weak D call: TRBD2 (6 bases). The germline CDR1 and CDR2 sequences are MNHEY and SMNVEV (reference sequence). V was clipped by 9 bases and J by 4 bases, with 15 bases between them. This CDR3 is 13 amino acids long. This chain's CDR3 is CAREGRGGETQYF. CDR3 in DNA: TGTGCCAGGGAGGGGCGTGGGGGAGAGACCCAGTACTTC.

The chain is built from TRBV5-1 and TRBJ2-7; D is ambiguous. CDR3 length: 14 amino acids. Germline-derived CDR1 and CDR2 are SGHRS and YFSETQ. Trimming removed 6 bases from V and 1 base from J, with 14 bases in between. The CDR3 sequence is CASTPRADSYEQYF. The CDR3 region has the DNA TGCGCCAGCACTCCACGGGCCGATTCCTACGAGCAGTACTTC.

The rearrangement uses TRBV11-1 and TRBJ1-5; D not certain. Germline V lookup: CDR1 SGHAT, CDR2 FQDESV (reference sequence). This CDR3 is built from 15 residues. V lost 1 base and J 5 bases, leaving 12 bases between the germline ends. CDR3 coding DNA: TGTGCCAGCAGCTTAGGGCGGATTAGAGATCAGCCCCAGCATTTT. As protein: CASSLGRIRDQPQHF.

This chain links TRBV5-1 with TRBJ2-1; D unresolved. Trimming removed 4 bases at V and 4 bases at J, with 18 bases between. This CDR3 has 16 residues. Per the germline V gene, CDR1 is SGHRS and CDR2 is YFSETQ. The CDR3 loop reads CASSPPVNTQYNEQFF. CDR3 coding DNA: TGCGCCAGCAGCCCCCCCGTCAATACCCAATACAATGAGCAGTTCTTC.

V gene TRBV6-2 or TRBV6-3 combines with J gene TRBJ2-3, with 7 bases aligning to TRBD2. This CDR3 region has 16 residues. The V segment lost 2 bases and the J segment 0 bases; nucleotides outside the gene matches: 5. CDR1 is MNHEY, CDR2 SVGEGT, per germline. CDR3 in amino acids: CASSYGWRGSTDTQYF. In DNA, the CDR3 is TGTGCCAGCAGTTACGGGTGGCGGGGGAGCACAGATACGCAGTATTTT.

This clone was counted a single time. The gene calls are TRBV10-3 and TRBJ1-1; D uncertain. Germline V gene sequence: CDR1 ENHRY, CDR2 SYGVKD. Trimming stripped 0 bases from V and 2 bases from J, with 7 bases between. The CDR3 spans 14 residues. CDR3 nucleotides: TGTGCCATCAGTGAGTCAGGGTACAACACTGAAGCTTTCTTT. The encoded protein is CAISESGYNTEAFF.

The chain carries TRBV19 and TRBJ2-1; 10 bases agree with TRBD2. Germline loops: CDR1 LNHDA, CDR2 SQIVND (reference sequence). V lost 3 bases and J lost 8; bases outside the gene matches: 7. The CDR3 consists of 15 residues. The CDR3 region is CASSIPSGTSDEQFF. Written as DNA, the CDR3 is TGTGCCAGTAGTATTCCTTCCGGGACTAGCGATGAGCAGTTCTTC.

This chain connects TRBV7-9 to TRBJ2-5, with TRBD2 identical over 7 bases. J lost 5 bases, V lost 6 bases, and 12 bases had no gene match. Germline CDR1 is SEHNR and CDR2 is FQNEAQ (reference sequence). This CDR3 comprises 15 residues. Written as DNA, the CDR3 is TGTGCCAGCAGGAGTTCAGGCGGGAGTTATGAGACCCAGTACTTC. The encoded protein is CASRSSGGSYETQYF.

The rearrangement uses TRBV5-5 and TRBJ1-5, with TRBD1 matching 8 bases. Germline V gene data show CDR1 as SGHKS and CDR2 as YYEKEE (reference sequence). V trimming: 0 bases; J trimming: 2 bases; junction bases outside the gene matches: 7. The CDR3 has 17 amino acids. The CDR3 bases are TGTGCCAGCAGCTTGGGACAGGGGCGGATTGGCAATCAGCCCCAGCATTTT. Translating it yields CASSLGQGRIGNQPQHF.

The rearrangement joins TRBV28 to TRBJ2-1; 13 bases map to TRBD2. After removal of 6 bases from V and 7 bases from J, the junction contained 3 bases not matched to a gene. The germline gives CDR1 MDHEN, CDR2 SYDVKM. The CDR3 loop spans 14 amino acids. CDR3 DNA: TGTGCCAGCAGACTAGCGGGAGGGCTTAATGAGCAGTTCTTC. This gives the protein CASRLAGGLNEQFF.

This clone was detected only a few times. The chain recombines TRBV7-2 with TRBJ1-1, with unresolved D. Germline V gene lookup returns CDR1 SGHTA and CDR2 FQGNSA. The CDR3 loop spans 14 amino acids. Trimming shortened V by 4 bases and J by 1 base, and 10 bases separated the two germline ends. The CDR3 sequence: CASSSQAGNTEAFF. The CDR3 nucleotides are TGTGCCAGCAGCTCCCAGGCCGGGAACACTGAAGCTTTCTTT.

J is TRBJ1-1 and V is TRBV5-4; perhaps TRBD1 as D (5 bases). Germline loops: CDR1 SGHNT, CDR2 YYREEE (reference sequence). Trimming left V 2 bases short and J 0 bases short, with 11 bases between. This CDR3 has 15 amino acids. CDR3 nucleotides: TGTGCCAGCAGCTTTGGAGGGGCCATGAACACTGAAGCTTTCTTT. Protein: CASSFGGAMNTEAFF.

The rearrangement links TRBV28 to TRBJ1-1, with TRBD1 identical over 8 bases. The germline V gene has CDR1 MDHEN and CDR2 SYDVKM. Germline trimming cut 6 bases from V and 4 bases from J; bases unmatched to any gene: 10. This CDR3 has 15 amino acids. CDR3 residues: CASSSRTGTGTEAFF. The CDR3 coding sequence is TGTGCCAGCAGCTCCCGGACAGGGACGGGCACTGAAGCTTTCTTT.